The 9 T cell receptor beta chains below come from one sample, sequenced in a study of control samples from healthy donors and cancer patients. TCRdb's copy holds only in-frame clones and misses some; the assay was immunoSEQ multiplex PCR. Seen here are 45,000 to 60,000 clones, around nine tenths observed once, and the top ten hold 0.65% to 0.95%. Sequences were obtained from PBMCs. The receptors derive from a man aged 30 to 45 with colorectal cancer.

The genes are TRBV5-1 and TRBJ2-5; 12 bases are shared with TRBD2. CDR3 length equals 17 residues. V lost 4 bases and J lost 5; bases outside the gene matches: 12. Germline loops: CDR1 SGHRS, CDR2 YFSETQ. The CDR3 DNA reads as TGCGCCAGCAGCCCCGGAGGACTAGCGGGGATGGAGGAGACCCAGTACTTC. Protein: CASSPGGLAGMEETQYF.

J is TRBJ1-4 and V is TRBV6-5; TRBD1 is a possible D gene (6 bases). CDR3 length: 14 amino acids. The germline V gene encodes CDR1 MNHEY and CDR2 SVGAGI. V lost 4 bases, J lost 6 bases, and 12 bases lay in between. CDR3 nucleotides: TGTGCCAGCAGTTGGGGGCAGGGAGATGAAAAACTGTTTTTT. This translates into CASSWGQGDEKLFF.

The chain is built from TRBV7-9 and TRBJ2-5; 14 nucleotides line up with TRBD2. Germline CDR1 and CDR2: SEHNR and FQNEAQ (reference sequence). The junction had 10 bases not matched to a gene; V was cut back by 4 bases and J by 3 bases. The CDR3 loop spans 18 amino acids. The CDR3, as DNA: TGTGCCAGCAGCTCACCCCCGGGACTAGCGGGGGCTGAAGAGACCCAGTACTTC. Translation gives CASSSPPGLAGAEETQYF.

The genes are TRBV6-2 or TRBV6-3 and TRBJ2-3; D unresolved. This CDR3 contains 14 residues. V dropped 3 bases and J dropped 2 bases, with 9 bases sitting between them. Germline V CDR1 and CDR2: MNHEY, SVGEGT. CDR3 in amino acids: CASSYQLDTDTQYF. The CDR3 DNA reads as TGTGCCAGCAGTTATCAGCTGGACACAGATACGCAGTATTTT.

V gene TRBV6-5 combines with J gene TRBJ2-2; D may be TRBD1 (6 bases). V was clipped by 6 bases and J by 4 bases, with 12 bases between them. The CDR3 is made up of 14 amino acids. Germline V gene lookup returns CDR1 MNHEY and CDR2 SVGAGI. The CDR3 nucleotides read TGTGCCAGCAGGACAGGCCATGGCACCGGGGAGCTGTTTTTT. It is translated as CASRTGHGTGELFF.

V gene TRBV13 combines with J gene TRBJ2-1; 8 nucleotides align to TRBD2. Losses at the gene ends were 8 bases for V and 4 bases for J; bases not matched to a gene: 19. From germline, CDR1 is PRHDT and CDR2 FYEKMQ (reference sequence). The length of the CDR3 is 18 residues. The CDR3 bases are TGTGCCAGCGGCGATATCCACCCTACTAGCGGCAAATACAATGAGCAGTTCTTC. Translating it yields CASGDIHPTSGKYNEQFF.

J is TRBJ2-5 and V is TRBV7-9; D could derive from TRBD1 or TRBD2 (5 bases each). The germline V and J ends were trimmed by 5 bases and 2 bases, with 12 bases remaining between them. The CDR3 runs to 14 residues. Per the germline V gene, CDR1 is SEHNR and CDR2 is FQNEAQ (reference sequence). The CDR3 loop is CASSLGAAQETQYF. Here the CDR3 DNA reads TGTGCCAGCAGCCTCGGGGCAGCTCAAGAGACCCAGTACTTC.

The chain has TRBV3-1 (or the pseudogene TRBV3-2) and TRBJ2-3; D is perhaps TRBD1 (5 bases). V gave up 0 bases and J gave up 0 bases, with 10 bases separating them. This CDR3 contains 16 residues. Looked up from germline, CDR1 is LGHDT and CDR2 is YNNKEL (reference sequence). The CDR3: CASSQDSRASTDTQYF. In DNA, the CDR3 is TGTGCCAGCAGCCAAGATTCCAGGGCCAGCACAGATACGCAGTATTTT.

The V call is TRBV19, the J call TRBJ1-1; D perhaps matches TRBD1 (5 bases). The CDR3 length is 13 residues. Germline lookup yields CDR1 LNHDA and CDR2 SQIVND (reference sequence). V was clipped by 8 bases and J by 2 bases, with 12 bases between them. The CDR3 loop reads CASAATVNTEAFF. The CDR3 nucleotides are TGTGCCAGTGCCGCGACAGTAAACACTGAAGCTTTCTTT.